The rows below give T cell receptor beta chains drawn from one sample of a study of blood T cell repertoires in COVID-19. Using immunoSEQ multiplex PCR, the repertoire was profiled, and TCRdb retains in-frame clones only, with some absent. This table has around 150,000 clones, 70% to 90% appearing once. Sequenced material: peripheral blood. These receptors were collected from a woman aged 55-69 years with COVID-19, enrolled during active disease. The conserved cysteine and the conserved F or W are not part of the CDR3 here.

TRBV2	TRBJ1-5	ASRGVEGSSNQPQH
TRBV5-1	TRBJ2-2	ASSFGLAGGGGGELF
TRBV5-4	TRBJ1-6	ASSGGDRARNSPLH
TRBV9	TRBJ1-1	ASSLHRAEGTEAF
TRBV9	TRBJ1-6	ASSSAGGSPLH
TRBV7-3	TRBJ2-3	ASSLTGTGTSTDTQY
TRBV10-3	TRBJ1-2	AITARQTNYGYT
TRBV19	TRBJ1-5	ASREFQSGQPQH
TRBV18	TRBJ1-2	ASSPPQGFYGYT
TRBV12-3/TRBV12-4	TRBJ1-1	ASRDRDRTEAF
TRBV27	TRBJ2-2	ASSFFAGGELF
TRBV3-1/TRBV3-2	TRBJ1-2	ASSQTVSYGYT
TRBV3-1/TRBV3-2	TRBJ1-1	ASTGGILNTEAF
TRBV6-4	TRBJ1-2	ASSDSTGGNYGYT